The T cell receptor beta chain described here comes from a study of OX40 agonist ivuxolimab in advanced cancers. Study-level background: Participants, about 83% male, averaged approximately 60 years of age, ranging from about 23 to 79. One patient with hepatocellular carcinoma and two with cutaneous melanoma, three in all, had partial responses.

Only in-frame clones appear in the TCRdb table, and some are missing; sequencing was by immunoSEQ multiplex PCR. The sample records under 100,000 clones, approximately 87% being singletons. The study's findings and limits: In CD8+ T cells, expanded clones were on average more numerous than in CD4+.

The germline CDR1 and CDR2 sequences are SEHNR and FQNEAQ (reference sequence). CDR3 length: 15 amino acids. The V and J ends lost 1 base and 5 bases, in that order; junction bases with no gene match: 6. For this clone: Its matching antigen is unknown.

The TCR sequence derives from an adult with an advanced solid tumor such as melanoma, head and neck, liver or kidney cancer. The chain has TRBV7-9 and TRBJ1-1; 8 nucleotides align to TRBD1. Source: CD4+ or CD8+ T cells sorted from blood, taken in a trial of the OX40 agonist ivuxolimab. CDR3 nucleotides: TGTGCCAGCAGCTTAGGCGGACAGGGAGGAACTGAAGCTTTCTTT. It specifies CASSLGGQGGTEAFF.